This T cell receptor beta chain was observed in a study of cytomegalovirus exposure and HLA in healthy donors. Each donor was healthy, and each was a bone marrow donor. Primers for the PCR totalled 60 Vbeta and 13 Jbeta. Data came from immunoSEQ multiplex PCR; TCRdb stores just in-frame clones and leaves some out. This table has 150,000 or so clones, approximately 70% appearing once. About this clone itself: Its antigen is still unknown.

Losses at the gene ends were 11 bases for V and 7 bases for J; bases not matched to a gene: 11. Germline lookup yields CDR1 MNHNS and CDR2 SASEGT. The CDR3 spans 13 residues. Study-wide results and caveats: Evidence from a later analysis indicated that most CMV-associated TCR beta chains looked HLA-restricted. Accurate prediction of HLA-A and HLA-B alleles (for most subjects) was reportedly achieved from TCR beta sequences. TRBV6-2, TRBV6-3 and some other V segments were unresolvable in 87-base-pair reads.

The chain has TRBV6-1 and TRBJ2-1; TRBD1 aligns across 7 bases. Sequencing was carried out using PBMCs. The clonotype originates from a man aged 35-49 years in good health and CMV-seropositive. The CDR3 DNA reads as TGTGCCGGACGAGGGGGCCGGTGGAATGAGCAGTTCTTC. Its protein is CAGRGGRWNEQFF.